These 8 T cell receptor beta chains share one sample of origin, sequenced in a study of blood T cell repertoires in COVID-19. Profiling relied on immunoSEQ multiplex PCR, and the TCRdb table lists in-frame clones only, not all of them. The table has about 59,000 clones, 70% to 85% seen once. The sample consisted of peripheral blood. The receptors derive from a man aged 55 to 70 with acute or convalescent COVID-19.

The rearrangement links TRBV18 to TRBJ1-1; tentatively, D is TRBD1 (6 bases). The germline CDR1 and CDR2 sequences are KGHSH and LQKENI. The CDR3 contains 13 residues. Trimming took 4 bases from V and 1 from J, leaving 7 bases between them. The CDR3 DNA sequence: TGTGCCAGCTCACAGGGGGAGAACACTGAAGCTTTCTTT. Translation gives CASSQGENTEAFF.

In this sample, this clone turned up a few times. The J gene is TRBJ2-1, the V gene TRBV19, with D perhaps TRBD2 (5 bases). V was clipped by 3 bases and J by 8 bases, with 17 bases between them. The CDR3 contains 15 residues. The V gene's germline CDR1 is LNHDA and CDR2 SQIVND (reference sequence). This CDR3 is CASSISRTPRDEQFF. Written as DNA, the CDR3 is TGTGCCAGTAGTATCTCCAGGACGCCGCGGGATGAGCAGTTCTTC.

The chain carries TRBV5-4 and TRBJ1-4; a possible D gene is TRBD1 (5 bases). This CDR3 has 15 residues. Germline CDR1 SGHNT, CDR2 YYREEE (reference sequence). V was trimmed by 0 bases and J by 7 bases, leaving 13 bases between them. CDR3: CASSLERGNPEKLFF. The CDR3 DNA sequence: TGTGCCAGCAGCTTGGAGCGGGGCAACCCTGAAAAACTGTTTTTT. The complete variable domain, with remaining parts taken from reference TRBV5-4 and TRBJ1-4, reads ETGVTQSPTHLIKTRGQQVTLRCSSQSGHNTVSWYQQALGQGPQFIFQYYREEENGRGNFPPRFSGLQFPNYSSELNVNALELDDSALYLCASSLERGNPEKLFFGSGTQLSVL.

The rearrangement links TRBV28 to TRBJ1-6; perhaps TRBD1 as D (5 bases). This CDR3 contains 14 residues. Germline CDR1 MDHEN, CDR2 SYDVKM. V lost 7 bases to trimming and J lost 5 bases, with 12 bases between them. CDR3 protein: CASTSGGNNSPLHF. The CDR3 DNA reads as TGTGCCAGCACTAGCGGGGGGAATAATTCACCCCTCCACTTT.

This clone was counted between two and nine times. V gene TRBV4-1 combines with J gene TRBJ2-3, with D tentatively TRBD1 (5 bases). V lost 1 base, J lost 7 bases, and 18 bases lay in between. This CDR3 spans 16 amino acids. Germline lookup yields CDR1 MGHRA and CDR2 YSYEKL. The CDR3 here is CASSQAGAGMVNTQYF. The CDR3 DNA follows: TGCGCCAGCAGCCAAGCAGGCGCAGGGATGGTTAATACGCAGTATTTT.

The rearrangement uses TRBV6-4 and TRBJ1-6; D remains unclear. The germline V and J ends were trimmed by 5 bases and 7 bases, with 9 bases remaining between them. Germline CDR1 and CDR2: MRHNA and SNTAGT. This CDR3 region has 13 residues. CDR3 sequence reads: CASSINGNSPLHF. CDR3 nucleotides: TGTGCCAGCAGTATAAACGGGAATTCACCCCTCCACTTT.

The chain couples TRBV29-1 to TRBJ2-5; 11 bases fit TRBD2. The germline V gene has CDR1 SQVTM and CDR2 ANQGSEA. The V and J ends lost 0 bases and 1 base, in that order; junction bases with no gene match: 10. The CDR3 is 18 residues long. CDR3 loop: CSVEDLPLAGGVQETQYF. CDR3 nucleotide sequence: TGCAGCGTTGAAGACCTCCCTTTAGCGGGAGGGGTCCAAGAGACCCAGTACTTC.

The chain joins TRBV27 to TRBJ2-3; D perhaps matches TRBD1 (5 bases). The CDR3 covers 17 residues. V was cut by 6 bases and J by 5 bases, with 24 bases left in between. Germline CDR1 is MNHEY and CDR2 is SMNVEV (reference sequence). The CDR3: CASSPQALPSFRDTQYF. CDR3 in DNA: TGTGCCAGCAGCCCACAGGCCCTTCCCTCCTTCAGAGATACGCAGTATTTT.